This passage covers 12 T cell receptor beta chains from one sample sequenced in a study of response to subunit inactivated influenza vaccine. TCRdb independently ran MiXCR on the RT-PCR reads; one entry per CDR3 protein. The sample carries roughly 500,000 distinct CDR3 sequences, roughly 27% recorded once. Here the sequenced sample was CD4+ T cells sorted from PBMCs, taken approximately 5 days after vaccination. All receptors come from a middle-aged man who received an inactivated influenza vaccine.

The chain is built from TRBV3-1 and TRBJ2-2; 9 nucleotides align to TRBD2. The ends lost 5 bases at V and 6 bases at J; junction bases unmatched: 4. Germline CDR1 reads LGHDT; CDR2 reads YNNKEL (reference sequence). The CDR3 has 14 amino acids. The CDR3 DNA is TGTGCCAGCAGCGTACTAGCGGGCGCCGGGGAGCTGTTTTTT. Translation gives CASSVLAGAGELFF.

This clonotype appeared a few times. The chain employs TRBV27 and TRBJ1-1; 8 bases line up with TRBD1. The germline V gene encodes CDR1 MNHEY and CDR2 SMNVEV (reference sequence). J gave up 1 base and V 5 bases, and 6 bases lay outside the gene matches. The CDR3 is 15 residues long. For the CDR3, the DNA is TGTGCCAGCAGTCTAAGGGGACAGGCGAACACTGAAGCTTTCTTT. Translating gives CASSLRGQANTEAFF.

This clonotype was observed a few times. V is TRBV28 and J is TRBJ2-7; perhaps TRBD1 as D (6 bases). Germline CDR1 and CDR2: MDHEN and SYDVKM. This CDR3 has 12 amino acids. V was trimmed by 6 bases and J by 3 bases, leaving 9 bases between them. The CDR3 reads CASRPGDYEQYF. Here the CDR3 DNA reads TGTGCCAGCAGACCAGGGGACTACGAGCAGTACTTC.

The chain couples TRBV11-2 to TRBJ2-7; 12 positions agree with TRBD1. CDR1 SGHAT and CDR2 FQNNGV come from the germline V gene. CDR3 size: 16 residues. V gave up 6 bases and J gave up 3 bases; unmatched junction bases: 9. CDR3 residues: CASSSYRDRGLYEQYF. CDR3 DNA sequence: TGTGCCAGCAGTTCATACCGGGACAGGGGGCTCTACGAGCAGTACTTC.

The table lists this clonotype with a few counts. The V call is TRBV5-1, the J call TRBJ1-1; D remains ambiguous. CDR1 is SGHRS and CDR2 is YFSETQ in the germline V gene. V shed 5 bases and J shed 4 bases, with 9 bases lying between them. This CDR3 comprises 12 residues. In DNA, the CDR3 is TGCGCCAGCAGGCGGGAAGGCACTGAAGCTTTCTTT. This codes for CASRREGTEAFF.

The rearrangement joins TRBV5-6 to TRBJ1-2; D ambiguous. The CDR3 spans 12 residues. Germline CDR1 is SGHDT and CDR2 is YYEEEE. V shed 2 bases and J shed 4 bases, with 6 bases lying between them. The CDR3, as DNA: TGTGCCAGCAGCTTTAACAGCTATGGCTACACCTTC. Protein: CASSFNSYGYTF.

Only a few counts were recorded for this clonotype. The chain combines TRBV5-1 with TRBJ2-1, with 8 bases lining up with TRBD2. J was trimmed by 4 bases and V by 0 bases; bases with no gene match: 6. The CDR3 length is 16 residues. Germline lookup yields CDR1 SGHRS and CDR2 YFSETQ. The CDR3 DNA follows: TGCGCCAGCAGCTTGGATCCGGGGGGGCCTTACAATGAGCAGTTCTTC. Translating it yields CASSLDPGGPYNEQFF.

The chain employs TRBV6-5 and TRBJ1-1, with D perhaps matching TRBD1 (6 bases). This CDR3 region has 16 residues. The germline gives CDR1 MNHEY, CDR2 SVGAGI. V was clipped by 0 bases and J by 1 base, with 12 bases between them. The CDR3 sequence: CASSYSGQGWNTEAFF. Written as DNA, the CDR3 is TGTGCCAGCAGTTACTCTGGGCAGGGGTGGAACACTGAAGCTTTCTTT.

This clonotype was seen a few times. The V call is TRBV10-3, the J call TRBJ2-7; TRBD2 matches 10 bases. Germline V gene sequence: CDR1 ENHRY, CDR2 SYGVKD. V shed 3 bases, J shed 2 bases, and the junction held 4 bases outside the gene matches. The CDR3 loop spans 15 amino acids. The chain's CDR3 is CAISDSSGSTYEQYF. The CDR3 nucleotides read TGTGCCATCAGTGATTCTAGCGGGAGCACCTACGAGCAGTACTTC.

The CDR3 nucleotides read TGTGCCAGCAGCTTAGCTGTCTGGTCGGTAGATACGCAGTATTTT. Residues: CASSLAVWSVDTQYF. The gene calls are TRBV7-2 and TRBJ2-3; D is uncertain. The CDR3 runs 15 residues. Germline lookup yields CDR1 SGHTA and CDR2 FQGNSA. V lost 0 bases, J lost 5 bases, and 12 bases lay in between.

This clonotype was found a few times. The CDR3 DNA follows: TGCGCCAGCAGCGTGCAGGTCATGGAAAATGGTGAGCAGTTCTTC. Its protein is CASSVQVMENGEQFF. The chain uses TRBV5-1 and TRBJ2-1; no clear D gene. This CDR3 has 15 residues. With 4 bases removed from V and 9 bases from J, the gap between germline ends came to 20 bases. Germline V gene data show CDR1 as SGHRS and CDR2 as YFSETQ. The whole variable domain, filled in from reference TRBV5-1 and TRBJ2-1, reads KAGVTQTPRYLIKTRGQQVTLSCSPISGHRSVSWYQQTPGQGLQFLFEYFSETQRNKGNFPGRFSGRQFSNSRSEMNVSTLELGDSALYLCASSVQVMENGEQFFGPGTRLTVL.

The chain carries TRBV20-1 and TRBJ2-7; D not resolved. The CDR3 covers 14 residues. CDR1 and CDR2 from the germline V gene are DFQATT and SNEGSKA (reference sequence). The V gene lost 3 bases and the J gene lost 1 base, with 13 bases spanning the gap. In DNA, the CDR3 is TGCAGTGCTAGCCTAACTGTGGGGTCCTACGAGCAGTACTTC. Encoded protein: CSASLTVGSYEQYF.